What follows are 13 T cell receptor beta chains derived from one specimen sequenced in a study of cytomegalovirus exposure and HLA in healthy donors. This PCR relied on a set of 60 Vbeta primers and 13 Jbeta primers. The method was immunoSEQ multiplex PCR; TCRdb's version includes in-frame clones alone and lacks a portion of them. The data hold 130,000 or so clones, with about three quarters observed a single time. Sample: PBMCs. These TCRs come from a female donor in good health and CMV-seropositive.

V gene TRBV18 combines with J gene TRBJ2-7; D not certain. V lost 2 bases and J 3 bases, leaving 8 bases between the germline ends. This CDR3 region has 13 residues. Germline CDR1 reads KGHSH; CDR2 reads LQKENI. The CDR3 DNA reads TGTGCCAGCTCACCAGCCGACAACTACGAGCAGTACTTC. Protein sequence: CASSPADNYEQYF.

The chain recombines TRBV5-4 with TRBJ2-1, with 14 positions matching TRBD2. Unmatched junction bases numbered 6, after V lost 4 bases and J lost 9 bases. Per the germline V gene, CDR1 is SGHNT and CDR2 is YYREEE (reference sequence). The CDR3 extends over 15 amino acids. In nucleotides, the CDR3 is TGTGCCAGCAGCACGGGACTAGCGGGAGTTGGTGAGCAGTTCTTC. Its protein product is CASSTGLAGVGEQFF. Drawing the rest from reference TRBV5-4 and TRBJ2-1, the complete variable domain is ETGVTQSPTHLIKTRGQQVTLRCSSQSGHNTVSWYQQALGQGPQFIFQYYREEENGRGNFPPRFSGLQFPNYSSELNVNALELDDSALYLCASSTGLAGVGEQFFGPGTRLTVL.

V gene TRBV10-1 combines with J gene TRBJ2-3; 12 bases line up with TRBD2. V dropped 0 bases and J dropped 3; count of bases not matched to a gene: 4. CDR3 length: 17 residues. The V gene's germline CDR1 is WNHNN and CDR2 SYGVQD (reference sequence). CDR3 nucleotides: TGCGCCAGCAGTGAGTCGATACTAGCGGGAGGTACAGATACGCAGTATTTT. Amino acid sequence: CASSESILAGGTDTQYF.

V and J are TRBV28 and TRBJ1-1; D may be TRBD1 (5 bases). The CDR3 spans 16 residues. Germline CDR1 MDHEN, CDR2 SYDVKM. V dropped 4 bases and J dropped 3 bases, with 18 bases sitting between them. CDR3 amino acids: CASSSPRQSYHTEAFF. The CDR3 bases are TGTGCCAGCAGTTCCCCTCGACAGAGCTACCACACTGAAGCTTTCTTT.

This chain uses TRBV5-6 with TRBJ1-6, with 8 positions matching TRBD1. The CDR3 has 15 amino acids. Looked up from germline, CDR1 is SGHDT and CDR2 is YYEEEE. Unmatched junction bases numbered 6, after V lost 1 base and J lost 9 bases. CDR3 loop: CASSLFQGAVSPLHF. CDR3 bases: TGTGCCAGCAGCTTGTTTCAGGGGGCAGTTTCACCCCTCCACTTT. Full variable domain (remainder filled in from reference TRBV5-6 and TRBJ1-6): DAGVTQSPTHLIKTRGQQVTLRCSPKSGHDTVSWYQQALGQGPQFIFQYYEEEERQRGNFPDRFSGHQFPNYSSELNVNALLLGDSALYLCASSLFQGAVSPLHFGNGTRLTVT.

V and J are TRBV14 and TRBJ1-2; D is unclear. This CDR3 region has 12 residues. The V gene lost 1 base and the J gene lost 7 bases, with 7 bases spanning the gap. Germline CDR1 and CDR2: SGHDN and FVKESK. The CDR3 region has the DNA TGTGCCAGCAGCCAAGGGGCAATTGGCTACACCTTC. Translating it yields CASSQGAIGYTF.

The J gene is TRBJ2-1, the V gene TRBV18; D may be TRBD2 (6 bases). This CDR3 contains 13 residues. From germline, CDR1 is KGHSH and CDR2 LQKENI. Trimming pared 3 bases from V and 13 bases from J, leaving 16 bases between. The DNA of the CDR3 is TGTGCCAGCTCACCCGCGGGGCAGGGCAACCAGTTCTTC. It codes for CASSPAGQGNQFF.

This clone was counted only a few times. This sequence joins TRBV6-1 and TRBJ2-5; no clear D gene. Trimming cost V 1 base and J 1 base, with 7 bases left between them. The CDR3 has 14 amino acids. Germline CDR1 and CDR2: MNHNS and SASEGT. CDR3 amino acids: CASSEDYSQETQYF. The CDR3 DNA reads as TGTGCCAGCAGTGAAGATTACAGCCAAGAGACCCAGTACTTC.

This chain joins TRBV9 and TRBJ2-6; TRBD1 agrees at 8 bases. V gave up 3 bases and J gave up 0 bases; unmatched junction bases: 5. In germline, CDR1 is SGDLS, CDR2 YYNGEE. The CDR3 spans 17 residues. CDR3 region: CASSGGQGFSGANVLTF. The CDR3 coding sequence is TGTGCCAGCAGCGGAGGACAGGGATTCTCTGGGGCCAACGTCCTGACTTTC. Combining the CDR3 with reference TRBV9 and TRBJ2-6 gives the whole variable domain DSGVTQTPKHLITATGQRVTLRCSPRSGDLSVYWYQQSLDQGLQFLIQYYNGEERAKGNILERFSAQQFPDLHSELNLSSLELGDSALYFCASSGGQGFSGANVLTFGAGSRLTVL.

The chain recombines TRBV19 with TRBJ2-7; no definite D call. Trimming took off 3 bases at V and 6 bases at J, with 15 bases between the two ends. Germline V gives CDR1 LNHDA, CDR2 SQIVND (reference sequence). The CDR3 extends over 14 amino acids. The CDR3 loop is CASSIQPTRGEQYF. The CDR3 bases are TGTGCCAGTAGTATTCAGCCAACCCGCGGCGAGCAGTACTTC.

V usage is TRBV18 and J usage is TRBJ2-1, with 13 bases lining up with TRBD2. V lost 5 bases and J lost 4; bases outside the gene matches: 2. The CDR3 length is 15 residues. Germline CDR1 is KGHSH and CDR2 is LQKENI. DNA for the CDR3: TGTGCCAGCTCATGGGGACTAGCGGGGTACAATGAGCAGTTCTTC. It encodes CASSWGLAGYNEQFF.

This clone was counted once. This chain uses TRBV4-1 with TRBJ2-2, with TRBD2 identical over 10 bases. Looked up from germline, CDR1 is MGHRA and CDR2 is YSYEKL. V was clipped by 1 base and J by 7 bases; unmatched bases: 3. There are 15 residues in the CDR3. CDR3 DNA sequence: TGCGCCAGCAGCCAAGGACTAGCGGGTATCGGGGAGCTGTTTTTT. This translates into CASSQGLAGIGELFF.

This chain connects TRBV11-2 to TRBJ2-1, with 11 bases fitting TRBD1. In germline, CDR1 is SGHAT, CDR2 FQNNGV. V shed 4 bases, J shed 3 bases, and the junction held 2 bases outside the gene matches. The length of the CDR3 is 15 residues. The CDR3: CASSSGTGGYNEQFF. Written as DNA, the CDR3 is TGTGCCAGCAGCTCCGGGACAGGGGGCTACAATGAGCAGTTCTTC.